The clone carrying this T cell receptor (beta chain) was counted a single time. Per the study methods: The assay estimated nucleated cells by amplifying reference gene primers. TCRdb's table, derived via immunoSEQ multiplex PCR, lists solely in-frame clones and lacks some. The V and J calls and clone size come from that table; D and trimming were worked out from the DNA. The table has fewer than 250,000 clones, just under 85% seen once. These data come from a study of blood T cell repertoires in COVID-19. Sequences were obtained from peripheral blood. This TCR was recovered from a man in his forties or fifties with acute or convalescent COVID-19.

CDR3 sequence: CASSPPWGGNYGYTF. The CDR3 nucleotides are TGTGCCAGCAGCCCTCCCTGGGGGGGGAACTATGGCTACACCTTC. This sequence joins TRBV9 and TRBJ1-2, with a possible D match to TRBD1 (5 bases). Germline V gives CDR1 SGDLS, CDR2 YYNGEE. V lost 4 bases to trimming and J lost 2 bases, with 15 bases between them. The CDR3 is made up of 15 amino acids.